This T cell receptor beta chain was sequenced for a study of blood T cells in healthy people across ages (dated by TCRdb to the mid-2010s). Looking at the study overall: In model experiments, roughly one uniquely barcoded TCR beta cDNA molecule per two T cells was captured by template switching. Age-related changes in TCR beta repertoire diversity were measured in the study by deep sequencing normalized with unique cDNA molecular identifiers. The donors were split into four age groups: young (average around 17 years), middle-aged (roughly 42), aged (62) and long-lived (under 85). To avoid experimental bias, donors of different ages were spread randomly across the sequencing lanes. The study analyzed two additional independent replicas of 1 million unique cDNA reads from the same blood draw for two donors, one aged 18 to 29 and one aged 80 or older. Study-wide findings and limitations: The percentage of naive T cells measured by flow cytometry correlated strongly with observed TCR beta diversity. Since profiling was done on bulk unsorted PBMCs, naive and antigen-experienced compartments could not be conclusively compared. As age increased, observed TCR beta diversity per million T cells dropped in a roughly linear way, and a significant reduction was already evident by age 40. The long-lived group showed more naive CD4+ T cells, fewer expanded clones and increased TCR diversity than the aged group, suggesting age selection. Because the CMV infection status of the donors was unknown, age-related changes in expanded clonotypes may potentially have been confounded. Total diversity estimates from one million sequenced T cells were considered lower bounds and underestimates.

As regards this clonotype: Its antigen is currently not known. Within one base of it there is no much larger clone, and no base qualities were kept.

The 40 or so donors, aged about 6 to 95 years, were systemically healthy Caucasian individuals from Russia. Around 9.8 milliliters of peripheral blood were collected from each donor into EDTA-treated Vacutainer tubes. Ficoll-Paque density-gradient centrifugation was used to isolate PBMCs, with at least 7 million per sample. Total RNA was extracted from PBMCs with Trizol reagent, with at least 6 micrograms obtained per sample. For every donor, flow cytometry on a PBMC aliquot measured the percentage of naive CD45RAhigh/CD27high T cells. The library was prepared using 5' RACE. Instrument used: Illumina HiSeq 2500. A second PCR of roughly 7 to 11 cycles was run with a J-beta primer mix and a sample-barcoded 5' primer. A unique molecular identifier was introduced onto each TCR beta cDNA molecule by a template-switch 5' adaptor carrying 12 random nucleotides. At least 2.5 million CDR3-containing paired-end reads were obtained from each sample. The Mint cDNA synthesis kit, primed by a TRBC-specific oligonucleotide, was used to synthesize first-strand cDNA from all RNA. After uracil-DNA glycosylase treatment, a first 18-cycle PCR used universal primers M1SS and BC2_uni_R on all cDNA. On the study's bioinformatics: Each sample was normalized by randomly selecting 1 million high-quality reads, each carrying a distinct molecular identifier. Reads with shared molecular identifiers were discarded instead of being binned into consensus sequences. MiTCR, run with a Q25 quality threshold and the strictest error-elimination algorithm, handled CDR3 identification, clonotype clustering and error correction. Lower-bound total TCR beta diversity was estimated with a nonparametric unseen species model using Euler transformation. TCRdb applied fastp at Q25 and MiXCR to the public reads, then kept only in-frame beta chains. Each CDR3 protein appears once, grouped with its most common genes and DNA. It is TCRdb's table, rather than the study itself, that gives the V and J calls and clone size. The sample contains about 690,000 distinct CDR3 sequences, less than 45% of them found a single time. 30% of the sample is in the top ten clones.

Material: blood. The sequence was collected from a man older than 75 in good health.

The encoded CDR3 is CASSATSGNPDTQYF. At the DNA level, the sequence is TGTGCCAGCTCTGCGACTAGCGGGAACCCAGATACGCAGTATTTT. The sequence links TRBV18 to TRBJ2-3; TRBD2 lines up with 11 middle nucleotides. From a lookup of the germline V gene, CDR1 and CDR2 are KGHSH and LQKENI. The CDR3 contains 15 residues, cysteine and phenylalanine counted. The DNA shown is the 45-base CDR3, in frame from base 1. Trimming removed 6 bases from V and 4 bases from J; the gene matches leave 6 bases unexplained.